This T cell receptor (beta chain) stems from a study of blood T cell repertoires in COVID-19. The V gene lost 4 bases and the J gene lost 0 bases, with 12 bases spanning the gap. Looked up from germline, CDR1 is SGHTA and CDR2 is FQGTGA. The CDR3 extends over 15 amino acids. In the source study's methods: Researchers report that nucleated cell counts were estimated from reference gene primer amplification. The assay was immunoSEQ multiplex PCR, and TCRdb's table has in-frame clones only and misses some. The V and J calls and clone size come from that table; D and trimming were worked out from the DNA. The sample includes 150,000 to 200,000 clones, 70% to 90% of them seen just once.

Sequencing input: peripheral blood. The sequence derives from a man aged 60 to 69 with acute or convalescent COVID-19. The chain is built from TRBV7-3 and TRBJ1-2; D might be TRBD1 (6 bases). CDR3 sequence: CASSSGQLANYGYTF. Here the CDR3 DNA reads TGTGCCAGCAGCTCGGGACAACTAGCTAACTATGGCTACACCTTC.